The T cell receptor (beta chain) described here comes from a study of early T cells in non-severe SARS-CoV-2 infection. Study-level results: Missing private and CD4 specificities, VDJdb matching favored anti-spike CD8 responses.

The germline gives CDR1 DFQATT, CDR2 SNEGSKA (reference sequence). The CDR3 is made up of 13 amino acids. Trimming removed 3 bases at V and 4 bases at J, with 13 bases between. TCRdb passed the 5' RACE reads through MiXCR, listing each CDR3 protein once. The sample gives around 77,000 distinct CDR3 sequences, about 9.4% of which show up once; 6% to 8% is in the top ten. As regards this clonotype: The target antigen is unknown. Because the CDR3 is missing its conserved closing phenylalanine or tryptophan, this is likely a read error.

The sample in question was whole blood, obtained at baseline. The V call is TRBV20-1, the J call TRBJ2-7; D might be TRBD2 (6 bases). This TCR was recovered from an adult who was a healthcare worker with PCR-confirmed SARS-CoV-2 infection or an uninfected control (not recorded which). In DNA form, the CDR3 reads TGCAGTGCTAGTGCCGGTGGGGGGTACGAGCAGTACTCC. Protein sequence: CSASAGGGYEQYS.